Each of the 23 T cell receptor beta chains below was sequenced from the same sample in a study of T cell changes during pregnancy in multiple sclerosis (dated by TCRdb to the late 2010s). The library came from the immunoSEQ multiplex PCR assay. Sourced from immuneACCESS, this table was stored by TCRdb with only in-frame sequences that have V and J called. A share of the clones is absent; for the studies checked, an unresolved V gene accounts for under half, and the remainder has no known explanation. Counted in this sample were 50,000 to 65,000 clones; around 91% of them appeared once. Clones ranked in the top ten supply approximately 6.5% of the sample. Sequencing used peripheral blood, obtained in the third trimester of pregnancy. Every receptor here comes from a female donor in good health, enrolled as a control in a pregnancy study.

The J gene is TRBJ2-7, the V gene TRBV30; 10 bases fit TRBD1. Germline values: CDR1 GTSNPN, CDR2 SVGIG (reference sequence). This CDR3 has 13 amino acids. The V gene end was trimmed by 3 bases and the J gene end by 3 bases; junction bases not matched to a gene: 2. CDR3 sequence (DNA): TGTGCCTGGAGCGGGGACAGGGGCTACGAGCAGTACTTC. It translates to CAWSGDRGYEQYF. The whole variable domain, remainder taken from reference TRBV30 and TRBJ2-7, is SQTIHQWPATLVQPVGSPLSLECTVEGTSNPNLYWYRQAAGRGLQLLFYSVGIGQISSEVPQNLSASRPQDRQFILSSKKLLLSDSGFYLCAWSGDRGYEQYFGPGTRLTVT.

V gene TRBV7-2 combines with J gene TRBJ2-5; 7 bases map to TRBD2. This CDR3 spans 16 amino acids. Looked up from germline, CDR1 is SGHTA and CDR2 is FQGNSA. V was clipped by 2 bases and J by 5 bases; unmatched bases: 11. This chain's CDR3 is CASSLIPLAAPETQYF. The DNA for the CDR3 is TGTGCCAGCAGCTTAATCCCCCTAGCGGCCCCTGAGACCCAGTACTTC.

The chain couples TRBV14 to TRBJ2-7; 8 bases are a match to TRBD1. The CDR3 spans 13 residues. In germline, CDR1 is SGHDN, CDR2 FVKESK. V lost 1 base, J lost 6 bases, and 2 bases stayed unmatched. CDR3 loop: CASSQGTGTEQYF. CDR3 DNA: TGTGCCAGCAGCCAAGGGACAGGGACCGAGCAGTACTTC.

The chain has TRBV6-5 and TRBJ2-7; TRBD2 matches 8 bases. The CDR3 consists of 14 residues. Germline loops: CDR1 MNHEY, CDR2 SVGAGI. Trimming took 6 bases from V and 0 from J; bases not matched to a gene: 4. The CDR3 DNA follows: TGTGCCAGCAGGAGCGGGAGCCCCTCCTACGAGCAGTACTTC. Translation: CASRSGSPSYEQYF.

V usage is TRBV5-1 and J usage is TRBJ1-3; D is uncertain. This CDR3 contains 15 residues. Per the germline V gene, CDR1 is SGHRS and CDR2 is YFSETQ. V lost 1 base and J lost 0, with 8 bases in between. The CDR3 loop reads CASSLSEASGNTIYF. The CDR3 DNA follows: TGCGCCAGCAGCTTGTCTGAGGCCTCTGGAAACACCATATATTTT.

This sequence joins TRBV18 and TRBJ1-1; D gene ambiguous. The germline V gene encodes CDR1 KGHSH and CDR2 LQKENI. V was shortened by 3 bases and J by 0 bases, with 11 bases between the two germline ends. This CDR3 has 15 residues. The CDR3 DNA reads as TGTGCCAGCTCACCCCAGGCCCGCATGAACACTGAAGCTTTCTTT. It translates to CASSPQARMNTEAFF. The full variable domain, completed using reference TRBV18 and TRBJ1-1, is NAGVMQNPRHLVRRRGQEARLRCSPMKGHSHVYWYRQLPEEGLKFMVYLQKENIIDESGMPKERFSAEFPKEGPSILRIQQVVRGDSAAYFCASSPQARMNTEAFFGQGTRLTVV.

This chain links TRBV10-1 with TRBJ1-1; D is ambiguous. Germline V CDR1 and CDR2: WNHNN, SYGVQD (reference sequence). The CDR3 contains 13 residues. The V end was cut by 6 bases, the J end by 1 base, with 9 bases between. The CDR3: CASREQWNTEAFF. CDR3 in DNA: TGCGCCAGCAGAGAGCAATGGAACACTGAAGCTTTCTTT.

The CDR3 bases are TGTGCCAGCAGCTCACCCACCGAGGGGGGGGCAAACTCTGGAAACACCATATATTTT. The encoded protein is CASSSPTEGGANSGNTIYF. The chain uses TRBV13 and TRBJ1-3; TRBD1 might be the D (6 bases). With 4 bases removed from V and 0 bases from J, the gap between germline ends came to 22 bases. CDR3 length equals 19 residues. Germline CDR1 reads PRHDT; CDR2 reads FYEKMQ (reference sequence).

The gene calls are TRBV5-4 and TRBJ2-1, with D possibly being TRBD2 (6 bases). From germline, CDR1 is SGHNT and CDR2 YYREEE (reference sequence). The CDR3 is made up of 14 amino acids. Trimming removed 4 bases at V and 5 bases at J, with 13 bases between. This CDR3 reads CASSLAGTHNEQFF. The CDR3 DNA follows: TGTGCCAGCAGCCTCGCCGGGACTCACAATGAGCAGTTCTTC.

The chain couples TRBV19 to TRBJ1-1; perhaps TRBD1 as D (5 bases). This CDR3 is 13 amino acids long. CDR1 is LNHDA, CDR2 SQIVND, per germline (reference sequence). Trimming took off 6 bases at V and 0 bases at J, with 8 bases between the two ends. Written as DNA, the CDR3 is TGTGCCAGTAGGACAGTCATGAACACTGAAGCTTTCTTT. Amino acid sequence: CASRTVMNTEAFF.

This clone was seen only a few times. The chain links TRBV2 to TRBJ2-1, with no clear D. The CDR3 sequence is 10 residues long. Germline loops: CDR1 SNHLY, CDR2 FYNNEI. The germline V and J ends were trimmed by 6 bases and 10 bases, with 7 bases remaining between them. CDR3 region: CASRVSEQFF. The CDR3 nucleotides read TGTGCCAGCAGGGTAAGCGAGCAGTTCTTC.

The chain carries TRBV6-1 and TRBJ2-5, with 9 nucleotides matching TRBD2. CDR1 and CDR2 (germline): MNHNS, SASEGT. With V trimmed by 1 base and J by 8 bases, 5 bases remained unmatched. CDR3 length: 14 residues. The CDR3 region is CASSEGGGAGTQYF. CDR3 nucleotides: TGTGCCAGCAGTGAAGGCGGGGGGGCGGGTACCCAGTACTTC.

The chain has TRBV30 and TRBJ1-1; possible D gene TRBD1, 5 bases. CDR1 GTSNPN and CDR2 SVGIG come from the germline V gene (reference sequence). The CDR3 has 13 amino acids. The V gene lost 7 bases and the J gene lost 6 bases, with 18 bases spanning the gap. The DNA for the CDR3 is TGTGCCTCCACCCGGGCAGGGCTTGCTGAAGCTTTCTTT. It specifies CASTRAGLAEAFF.

The chain combines TRBV7-2 with TRBJ2-4, with D perhaps TRBD1 (5 bases). CDR3 size: 14 residues. V gave up 4 bases and J gave up 12 bases, with 19 bases separating them. Germline CDR1 is SGHTA and CDR2 is FQGNSA. The CDR3 protein is CASSSTGATWAQYF. CDR3 bases: TGTGCCAGCAGCTCCACTGGGGCTACTTGGGCTCAGTACTTC.

The V and J genes are TRBV27 and TRBJ2-1, with 10 positions matching TRBD2. The CDR3 is 17 residues long. V lost 3 bases and J lost 9; bases outside the gene matches: 14. Germline V gene lookup returns CDR1 MNHEY and CDR2 SMNVEV (reference sequence). In DNA form, the CDR3 reads TGTGCCAGCAGTTTTCTGGTGAGCGGGAGGGCCGTCTTTGAGCAGTTCTTC. Protein sequence: CASSFLVSGRAVFEQFF.

V and J are TRBV27 and TRBJ1-1; D is unclear. V lost 4 bases, J lost 7 bases, and 13 bases lay in between. The CDR3 covers 13 residues. CDR1 and CDR2 from the germline V gene are MNHEY and SMNVEV (reference sequence). The CDR3: CASSSSGIFEAFF. CDR3 sequence (DNA): TGTGCCAGCAGTTCTTCCGGGATATTTGAAGCTTTCTTT.

The CDR3 bases are TGTGCCAGCCTGCAACAGGACAGGGTTCAAGAGACCCAGTACTTC. Residues: CASLQQDRVQETQYF. The chain recombines TRBV2 with TRBJ2-5, with 8 bases matching TRBD1. Germline CDR1 SNHLY, CDR2 FYNNEI. V dropped 8 bases and J dropped 2; count of bases not matched to a gene: 10. CDR3 length: 15 residues. Supplemented by reference TRBV2 and TRBJ2-5, the full variable domain reads EPEVTQTPSHQVTQMGQEVILRCVPISNHLYFYWYRQILGQKVEFLVSFYNNEISEKSEIFDDQFSVERPDGSNFTLKIRSTKLEDSAMYFCASLQQDRVQETQYFGPGTRLLVL.

The chain couples TRBV5-1 to TRBJ2-1; 8 bases line up with TRBD1. Germline V lookup: CDR1 SGHRS, CDR2 YFSETQ. Trimming removed 4 bases from V and 4 bases from J; junction bases left unmatched: 7. The CDR3 spans 15 residues. This CDR3 is CASSRGQVIYNEQFF. CDR3 DNA: TGCGCCAGCAGCCGGGGACAGGTAATTTACAATGAGCAGTTCTTC.

CDR3 sequence (DNA): TGTGCCAGCGAAGGACAGTCCAATCAGCCCCAGCATTTT. Translated: CASEGQSNQPQHF. This chain joins TRBV19 and TRBJ1-5; a weak D match, TRBD1 (6 bases). The V and J ends lost 9 bases and 3 bases respectively, with 12 bases between them. CDR1 is LNHDA, CDR2 SQIVND, per germline (reference sequence). The CDR3 is made up of 13 amino acids.

The chain carries TRBV15 and TRBJ2-2; maybe TRBD2 (6 bases). The V gene's germline CDR1 is LNHNV and CDR2 YYDKDF (reference sequence). The CDR3 is made up of 14 amino acids. Between the trimmed V and J ends, which lost 1 base and 5 bases, there was a span of 8 bases. The CDR3 reads CATSRAGGTGELFF. The CDR3 bases are TGTGCCACCAGCAGAGCAGGAGGGACCGGGGAGCTGTTTTTT.

This chain links TRBV7-9 with TRBJ2-7; D call uncertain. Germline V lookup: CDR1 SEHNR, CDR2 FQNEAQ (reference sequence). The CDR3 spans 14 residues. V was pared by 4 bases and J by 4 bases, with 14 bases between. The CDR3 sequence is CASSSSLEWYEQYF. CDR3 sequence (DNA): TGTGCCAGCAGCTCCTCGCTGGAGTGGTACGAGCAGTACTTC.

This chain uses TRBV6-5 with TRBJ2-7; D is unclear. Trimming left V 6 bases short and J 11 bases short, with 14 bases between. The CDR3 covers 11 residues. Germline-derived CDR1 and CDR2 are MNHEY and SVGAGI. This CDR3 reads CASSLAKVEYF. CDR3 in DNA: TGTGCCAGCAGCCTTGCTAAAGTTGAGTACTTC.

The rearrangement links TRBV7-9 to TRBJ1-2; a weak D match, TRBD1 (5 bases). Germline CDR1 reads SEHNR; CDR2 reads FQNEAQ (reference sequence). This CDR3 has 12 amino acids. V lost 2 bases and J 6 bases, leaving 7 bases between the germline ends. The CDR3 loop reads CASSLSTDGYTF. Written as DNA, the CDR3 is TGTGCCAGCAGCTTATCGACAGATGGCTACACCTTC.